The clone carrying this TCR beta chain was seen only a few times. Original handling: How many nucleated cells were present was estimated from reference gene primer amplification. Data came from immunoSEQ multiplex PCR; TCRdb stores just in-frame clones and leaves some out. From that table come the V and J calls and clone size; the DNA was used to work out D and trimming. This sample has roughly 200,000 clones, with 75% to 90% found just once. The data were obtained in a study of blood T cell repertoires in COVID-19. The wider study: COVID-19 samples from acute and convalescent phases originated in the United States, Italy and Spain. T cells, B-cell-depleted T cells, or PBMCs supplied cDNA or gDNA.

Donors of Cohort 3 who recovered were those that had two negative PCRs, clearance, or symptom resolution. The specimen sequenced was PBMCs or T cells enriched from blood (not recorded which). The receptor was isolated from a middle-aged man who had recovered from COVID-19.

Here the CDR3 reads CASSPTGGINQPQHF. The CDR3, as DNA: TGCGCCAGCAGCCCAACAGGGGGCATCAATCAGCCCCAGCATTTT. The chain combines TRBV5-1 with TRBJ1-5, with 9 nucleotides matching TRBD1. Trimming cost V 4 bases and J 3 bases; bases outside gene matches: 5. The germline gives CDR1 SGHRS, CDR2 YFSETQ. This CDR3 is 15 amino acids long.